These T cell receptor beta chains were read from a single sample in a study of Graves' ophthalmopathy and Graves' hyperthyroidism. TCRdb reprocessed the multiplex PCR reads with MiXCR, giving one entry per CDR3 protein. The table includes 400,000 to 450,000 distinct CDR3 sequences, 20% to 25% detected once. The sequenced sample consisted of peripheral blood. Every receptor here comes from a woman aged 18 to 35 with stable Graves' hyperthyroidism. CDR3s include the opening cysteine and the closing phenylalanine or tryptophan. The D gene is left open where the match is weak. Size tells how often a clone was seen (once, few, many) or the class of an expanded clone, and some rows leave it out.

J | size | D | V | CDR3 | DNA
TRBJ2-2 | many | . | TRBV6-1 | CASGQSGTGELFF | TGTGCCAGCGGTCAATCCGGGACCGGGGAGCTGTTTTTT
TRBJ2-7 | many | . | TRBV10-3 | CAIKFNRDTYEQYF | TGTGCCATCAAATTCAACAGGGATACCTACGAGCAGTACTTC
TRBJ2-7 | . | . | TRBV24-1 | CATSSWASYEQYF | TGTGCCACCTCCTCCTGGGCCAGCTACGAGCAGTACTTC
TRBJ1-5 | many | . | TRBV6-4 | CASSDLGGAGVITGNQPQHF | TGTGCCAGCAGTGACTTGGGAGGGGCTGGAGTTATTACGGGCAATCAGCCCCAGCATTTT
TRBJ2-7 | many | . | TRBV6-2/TRBV6-3 | CASSPGVIAVGEQYF | TGTGCCAGCAGCCCGGGGGTCATAGCAGTCGGCGAGCAGTACTTC
TRBJ2-7 | . | TRBD1 | TRBV6-2/TRBV6-3 | CASSSHRGGYEQYF | TGTGCCAGCAGTTCTCACAGGGGTGGCTACGAGCAGTACTTC
TRBJ2-7 | many | TRBD1 | TRBV19 | CASSMGTDSYEQYF | TGTGCCAGTAGTATGGGGACAGACTCCTACGAGCAGTACTTC
TRBJ1-5 | many | . | TRBV12-3/TRBV12-4 | CASSLSSGLNQPQHF | TGTGCCAGCAGTTTATCGTCTGGGTTGAATCAGCCCCAGCATTTT
TRBJ2-7 | many | . | TRBV24-1 | CAPLSYEQYF | TGTGCCCCCCTAAGCTACGAGCAGTACTTC
TRBJ1-2 | many | . | TRBV29-1 | CSVDRDGNYGYTF | TGCAGCGTTGACAGGGATGGGAATTATGGCTACACCTTC
TRBJ2-2 | . | TRBD2 | TRBV19 | CASSPEEGLAGDNTGELCF | TGTGCCAGTAGTCCAGAGGAGGGCCTAGCGGGAGACAACACCGGGGAGCTGTGTTTT
TRBJ1-1 | . | TRBD1 | TRBV28 | CASQYRQGARNTEAFF | TGTGCCAGCCAATATCGGCAGGGGGCACGGAACACTGAAGCTTTCTTT
TRBJ2-7 | many | . | TRBV10-3 | CATSLQLYEQYF | TGTGCCACCTCGCTTCAATTGTACGAGCAGTACTTC
TRBJ2-2 | many | . | TRBV12-3/TRBV12-4 | CASSRDVVWAGNTGELFF | TGTGCCAGCAGCCGAGATGTCGTATGGGCAGGGAACACCGGGGAGCTGTTTTTT
TRBJ2-7 | many | . | TRBV30 | CAWDGAYEQYF | TGTGCCTGGGACGGAGCCTACGAGCAGTACTTC
TRBJ2-5 | . | . | TRBV12-3/TRBV12-4 | CASSSYGVETQYF | TGTGCCAGCAGTTCATATGGAGTTGAGACCCAGTACTTC
TRBJ1-5 | many | TRBD1 | TRBV28 | CATGVGNQPQHF | TGTGCGACAGGGGTCGGCAATCAGCCCCAGCATTTT
TRBJ1-5 | many | . | TRBV15 | CATSRDHARGLYQPQHF | TGTGCCACCAGCAGAGATCATGCCAGGGGACTGTATCAGCCCCAGCATTTT
TRBJ2-5 | many | TRBD1 | TRBV30 | CAWRGSPGGWGTQYF | TGTGCCTGGAGGGGGTCACCAGGGGGCTGGGGGACCCAGTACTTC
TRBJ1-1 | many | . | TRBV6-1 | CASSEIAGDTEAFF | TGTGCCAGCAGTGAAATTGCAGGGGACACTGAAGCTTTCTTT
TRBJ2-7 | many | TRBD1 | TRBV20-1 | CSARQGTYEQYF | TGCAGTGCTCGACAGGGGACCTACGAGCAGTACTTC
TRBJ1-1 | many | . | TRBV6-5 | CATSFLGGTEAFF | TGTGCCACCAGTTTCTTGGGCGGCACTGAAGCTTTCTTT